Below, one T cell receptor (beta chain) is given with its context. These data originate in a study of blood T cell repertoires in COVID-19. The overall study: Samples came from the United States, Italy and Spain, spanning acute and convalescent COVID-19. The cDNA or gDNA used as material had been derived from T cells, B-cell-depleted T cells, or PBMCs.

Per the original methods: Estimated nucleated cell counts came from reference gene primer amplification. The method was immunoSEQ multiplex PCR; TCRdb's version includes in-frame clones alone and lacks a portion of them. V and J calls and clone size are as listed in that table; D and trimming were resolved from the DNA. The profile covers roughly 230,000 clones, with around 83% appearing a single time and less than 8% taken by the ten largest. In germline, CDR1 is MDHEN, CDR2 SYDVKM. This CDR3 is 13 amino acids long. The germline V and J ends were trimmed by 5 bases and 6 bases, with 10 bases remaining between them.

The sequence came from a woman in her 50s with acute or convalescent COVID-19. Input material: peripheral blood. The J gene is TRBJ2-2, the V gene TRBV28, with a possible D match to TRBD1 (6 bases). The CDR3 coding sequence is TGTGCCAGCAGTCTACAGGGTTCCGGGGAGCTGTTTTTT. Its protein product is CASSLQGSGELFF.